These T cell receptor beta chains were read from a single sample in a study of identical twins. TCRdb itself ran the 5' RACE reads through MiXCR, one entry per CDR3 protein. This sample has a few hundred thousand distinct CDR3 sequences, with roughly 20% found just once. Sequencing used naive T cells sorted from blood. These receptors were collected from a man aged 45-65 years in good health. The CDR3 runs from the conserved cysteine through the conserved F or W. The order of the fields is V gene, J gene, CDR3 length, CDR3 protein.

>TRBV5-1|TRBJ2-7|16
CASSSRGLDGSYEQYF
>TRBV20-1|TRBJ2-7|12
CSAPDWPREQYF
>TRBV28|TRBJ2-1|16
CASSLAGGAFYNEQFF
>TRBV4-3|TRBJ2-1|15
CASSQSGRTYNEQFF
>TRBV7-9|TRBJ2-7|13
CATVPDRAYEQYF
>TRBV5-1|TRBJ1-1|17
CASSSGLLGGVNTEAFF
>TRBV20-1|TRBJ2-5|14
CSAPTSGGLKTQYF
>TRBV5-5|TRBJ1-1|14
CASSLHRGDTEAFF
>TRBV18|TRBJ2-6|17
CASSPLRAISGANVLTF
>TRBV12-3/TRBV12-4|TRBJ2-2|16
CASSLQRGAYTGELFF
>TRBV7-2|TRBJ2-6|15
CASSLVPEGANVLTF
>TRBV6-1|TRBJ2-1|13
CASSAPTDSEQFF
>TRBV6-5|TRBJ2-5|15
CASSYSYRVRETQYF
>TRBV27|TRBJ2-1|14
CASSPTPSYNEQFF
>TRBV28|TRBJ2-1|12
CIVRAGGREQFF
>TRBV12-3/TRBV12-4|TRBJ2-7|13
CASASSGGYEQYF
>TRBV5-1|TRBJ1-4|14
CASSPQSFGEKLFF
>TRBV10-3|TRBJ2-7|12
CAIMENSYEQYF
>TRBV5-1|TRBJ2-3|13
CASRRGDTDTQYF